This T cell receptor beta chain was obtained from a study of spatial heterogeneity in lung cancer. TCRdb reanalysed the 5' RACE reads using MiXCR and keeps one entry per CDR3 protein. The repertoire holds 4,000 or so distinct CDR3 sequences, with roughly 8.6% as singletons. In this sample, this clonotype turned up many times. Its antigen remains unknown. The V gene end was trimmed by 7 bases and the J gene end by 4 bases; junction bases not matched to a gene: 4. Germline lookup yields CDR1 SQVTM and CDR2 ANQGSEA. CDR3 length: 13 residues. Findings of the study overall: The study found that expanded intratumoral alpha and beta TCR counts tracked tumor mutation counts.

Stated time point: sample taken at primary tumor resection. The authors sequenced whole RNA from tumor, nontumor lung or frozen PBMC without sorting. The J gene is TRBJ2-3, the V gene TRBV29-1, with 11 bases aligning to TRBD2. The TCR was taken from a male donor with early-stage non-small cell lung cancer. The specimen comprised lung tumor tissue, sampled at surgery. The CDR3 region has the DNA TGCAGCGGTGGACTAGCGGGCGCAGATACGCAGTATTTT. Translating gives CSGGLAGADTQYF.